A selection of T cell receptor beta chains follows, all from one sample in a study of T cell responses to AZD1222 COVID-19 vaccine. The assay was immunoSEQ multiplex PCR, and TCRdb's table has in-frame clones only and misses some. Among roughly 140,000 clones listed, more than 70% were seen once. Sequencing was performed on peripheral blood, taken 28 days after the second AZD1222 dose. These receptors originate from an adult who received the AZD1222 COVID-19 vaccine. The CDR3 runs from the conserved cysteine through the conserved F or W. Each record gives: clone size, D gene, V gene, J gene, CDR3 protein, CDR3 DNA. The D gene is left open where the match is weak. The size field is filled for only some rows; it gives once, few, many or a size class.

NA,NA,TRBV5-5,TRBJ2-7,CASSSLFTGLQGFEQYF,TGTGCCAGCAGCTCATTGTTTACGGGACTCCAGGGTTTCGAGCAGTACTTC
NA,NA,TRBV28,TRBJ1-3,CASARSSGNTIYF,TGTGCCAGCGCACGGAGCTCTGGAAACACCATATATTTT
NA,NA,TRBV6-5,TRBJ1-1,CASTLGGGALGEAFF,TGTGCCAGCACGTTAGGTGGGGGCGCCTTGGGTGAAGCTTTCTTT
NA,NA,TRBV15,TRBJ2-7,CATSRDRTETYEQYF,TGTGCCACCAGCAGAGATCGTACAGAAACCTACGAGCAGTACTTC
once,TRBD1,TRBV27,TRBJ2-2,CASRPTGIKAGELFF,TGTGCCAGCAGACCGACAGGGATAAAGGCCGGGGAGCTGTTTTTT
once,NA,TRBV9,TRBJ1-3,CASSTWAAGNTIYF,TGTGCCAGCAGCACGTGGGCAGCTGGAAACACCATATATTTT
NA,NA,TRBV30,TRBJ2-5,CAWRAGAAMETQYF,TGTGCCTGGAGGGCCGGGGCAGCGATGGAGACCCAGTACTTC
NA,NA,TRBV27,TRBJ1-1,CASSANRFPGNTEAFF,TGTGCCAGCAGTGCAAATAGATTCCCGGGGAACACTGAAGCTTTCTTT
NA,NA,TRBV2,TRBJ1-1,CASGARGTEAFF,TGTGCCAGTGGTGCGAGGGGCACTGAAGCTTTCTTT
NA,NA,TRBV6-5,TRBJ2-3,CASTLQDTQYF,TGTGCCAGCACTCTGCAAGATACGCAGTATTTT
few,NA,TRBV5-1,TRBJ1-1,CASSFFGTEAFF,TGCGCCAGCAGCTTTTTTGGCACTGAAGCTTTCTTT
NA,NA,TRBV9,TRBJ2-3,CASSLSDTQYF,TGTGCCAGCAGTCTGTCAGATACGCAGTATTTT
few,TRBD1,TRBV5-4,TRBJ1-6,CASRETGRNSPLHF,TGTGCCAGCAGGGAGACAGGGAGGAATTCACCCCTCCACTTT
NA,NA,TRBV7-2,TRBJ1-3,CARSSGGGNTIYF,TGTGCCAGGAGCTCTGGGGGGGGGAACACCATATATTTT
NA,NA,TRBV12-3/TRBV12-4,TRBJ1-6,CASSFQGPDALHF,TGTGCCAGCAGTTTCCAGGGGCCAGATGCCCTCCACTTT
NA,NA,TRBV28,TRBJ1-1,CASSTLTGGAFF,TGTGCCAGCAGTACCCTGACGGGTGGAGCTTTCTTT
NA,NA,TRBV19,TRBJ1-1,CASSIGVGGLKTEAFF,TGTGCCAGTAGTATAGGTGTTGGAGGATTGAAGACTGAAGCTTTCTTT